This TCR beta chain is drawn from a study of T cell changes during pregnancy in multiple sclerosis. This clone was seen a handful of times. The ends were cut back, 3 bases at V and 4 bases at J, with 16 bases in the middle. Germline CDR1 is SGHNT and CDR2 is YYREEE (reference sequence). CDR3 size: 15 residues. Clones were sequenced by immunoSEQ multiplex PCR, and TCRdb holds only the in-frame ones, with some missing. This table holds over 50,000 clones, approximately 87% found once. The rearrangement joins TRBV5-4 to TRBJ1-2; possible D gene TRBD1, 6 bases. The sequencing sample was made of peripheral blood from another person, used as feeder cells. The clonotype originates from a human donor whose cells served as feeder cells for cultures in a pregnancy study. The CDR3 protein is CASSSGTTILYGYTF. The CDR3 DNA reads TGTGCCAGCAGCTCCGGGACAACCATCCTCTATGGCTACACCTTC.